The clone carrying this T cell receptor beta chain was counted a few times. Its target is unknown. The record originates from a study of identical twins. Study-wide results and caveats: Excess twin sharing in beta out-of-frame sequences was weaker. Beta clonotypes that were abundant in cord blood contained fewer insertions, a pattern absent from memory repertoires.

A template switching step contributed a universal primer site, while unique molecular identifiers were present in the cDNA. TCRdb processed the 5' RACE reads anew with MiXCR; each CDR3 protein has one entry. Of 690,000 or so distinct CDR3 sequences detected, 6.1% appear once; the ten largest clones hold around 2%. The V gene lost 0 bases and the J gene lost 4 bases, with 10 bases spanning the gap. Germline V CDR1 and CDR2: SGHRS, YFSETQ. CDR3 length equals 14 residues. Sequencing was carried out using naive T cells sorted from blood. This chain uses TRBV5-1 with TRBJ1-1, with D possibly being TRBD1 (5 bases). The sequence was obtained from a man aged 18 to 30 in good health. Here the CDR3 DNA reads TGCGCCAGCAGCTTGGTTTTGGGGGGCACTGAAGCTTTCTTT. Its protein product is CASSLVLGGTEAFF.